This passage covers 13 T cell receptor beta chains from one sample sequenced in a study of STAT3 mutations in large granular lymphocyte leukemia. Study-level results: Every T-LGLL patient had at least one immunodominant TCRbeta clonotype.

The repertoire was sequenced with immunoSEQ multiplex PCR; TCRdb's copy has only in-frame clones and lacks some. The repertoire holds around 5,400 clones, with around 94% as singletons. These receptors have no known antigen. The sample was peripheral blood mononuclear cells. The receptors derive from a man in his 60s with T-cell large granular lymphocyte leukemia. Some clones in this sample may be carry-over from other donors' samples.

CDR3 sequence (DNA): TGTGCCAGCAGCCAAGATGATGGGGCTGAAGCTTTCTTT. This sequence encodes CASSQDDGAEAFF. The chain is built from TRBV4-2 and TRBJ1-1; D ambiguous. Germline V gene data show CDR1 as LGHNA and CDR2 as YNFKEQ. There are 13 residues in the CDR3. V was clipped by 0 bases and J by 6 bases, with 8 bases between them.

V usage is TRBV2 and J usage is TRBJ2-7, with D possibly matching TRBD2 (6 bases). The CDR3 has 14 residues. Germline loops: CDR1 SNHLY, CDR2 FYNNEI. Trimming removed 1 base from V and 5 bases from J, with 12 bases in between. CDR3 nucleotides: TGTGCCAGCAGTGAAGGGAGGGGAGGCCACGAGCAGTACTTC. Translating it yields CASSEGRGGHEQYF.

The chain combines TRBV5-1 with TRBJ2-1, with D hard to call. In germline, CDR1 is SGHRS, CDR2 YFSETQ. The ends were cut back, 3 bases at V and 5 bases at J, with 9 bases in the middle. This CDR3 spans 13 amino acids. CDR3 nucleotides: TGCGCCAGCAGCTGGCCGGCGCACAATGAGCAGTTCTTC. Its protein product is CASSWPAHNEQFF. The whole variable domain, remainder taken from reference TRBV5-1 and TRBJ2-1, is KAGVTQTPRYLIKTRGQQVTLSCSPISGHRSVSWYQQTPGQGLQFLFEYFSETQRNKGNFPGRFSGRQFSNSRSEMNVSTLELGDSALYLCASSWPAHNEQFFGPGTRLTVL.

This chain links TRBV29-1 with TRBJ1-5; no definite D call. Germline CDR1 reads SQVTM; CDR2 reads ANQGSEA. CDR3 length: 12 residues. The ends were cut back, 7 bases at V and 6 bases at J, with 13 bases in the middle. The DNA for the CDR3 is TGCAGCGCACCCCGGGTTTGTCAGCCCCAGCATTTT. Amino acids: CSAPRVCQPQHF.

The V call is TRBV5-1, the J call TRBJ2-4; 12 nucleotides match TRBD2. The CDR3 is 15 amino acids. The germline CDR1 and CDR2 sequences are SGHRS and YFSETQ. V was pared by 0 bases and J by 10 bases, with 5 bases of the junction left unmatched. In DNA, the CDR3 is TGCGCCAGCAGCTTGGGAGAAACTAGCGGGGGGATTCAGTACTTC. It translates to CASSLGETSGGIQYF.

This clone was observed a few times. V usage is TRBV27 and J usage is TRBJ1-2, with D perhaps matching TRBD1 (6 bases). This CDR3 is 15 amino acids long. Germline CDR1 is MNHEY and CDR2 is SMNVEV (reference sequence). V was trimmed by 5 bases and J by 6 bases, leaving 19 bases between them. The CDR3 region has the DNA TGTGCCAGCAGTCCCGACACCGGGACATGGGATGGCTACACCTTC. Translating gives CASSPDTGTWDGYTF.

The rearrangement links TRBV5-1 to TRBJ2-3, with TRBD2 matching over 9 bases. The CDR3 runs 16 residues. The V gene end was trimmed by 4 bases and the J gene end by 2 bases; junction bases not matched to a gene: 8. Germline CDR1 is SGHRS and CDR2 is YFSETQ. CDR3 residues: CASSTDLAGPTDTQYF. The CDR3 DNA reads as TGCGCCAGCAGCACGGACCTAGCGGGGCCCACAGATACGCAGTATTTT. The full variable domain, in which reference TRBV5-1 and TRBJ2-3 provide the parts outside the CDR3, is KAGVTQTPRYLIKTRGQQVTLSCSPISGHRSVSWYQQTPGQGLQFLFEYFSETQRNKGNFPGRFSGRQFSNSRSEMNVSTLELGDSALYLCASSTDLAGPTDTQYFGPGTRLTVL.

V usage is TRBV30 and J usage is TRBJ2-7, with D possibly being TRBD2 (5 bases). Looked up from germline, CDR1 is GTSNPN and CDR2 is SVGIG (reference sequence). Trimming removed 0 bases at V and 2 bases at J, with 8 bases between. The CDR3 is 13 amino acids. In DNA form, the CDR3 reads TGTGCCTGGAGTGTATGGGAGACCTACGAGCAGTACTTC. Translation: CAWSVWETYEQYF. The full variable domain, completed using reference TRBV30 and TRBJ2-7, is SQTIHQWPATLVQPVGSPLSLECTVEGTSNPNLYWYRQAAGRGLQLLFYSVGIGQISSEVPQNLSASRPQDRQFILSSKKLLLSDSGFYLCAWSVWETYEQYFGPGTRLTVT.

The CDR3 loop is CASSVGNQPQHF. For the CDR3, the DNA is TGTGCCAGCAGTGTCGGCAATCAGCCCCAGCATTTT. This chain uses TRBV25-1 with TRBJ1-5; D gene unclear. The germline V gene encodes CDR1 MGHDK and CDR2 SYGVNS. V lost 4 bases to trimming and J lost 2 bases, with 3 bases between them. The CDR3 contains 12 residues.

This clone has only one observation. The chain uses TRBV30 and TRBJ1-5; D uncertain. Per germline, CDR1 GTSNPN and CDR2 SVGIG (reference sequence). V lost 0 bases, J lost 2 bases, and 5 bases lay in between. This CDR3 is 13 amino acids long. This CDR3 is CAWSVSGNQPQHF. The CDR3 nucleotides are TGTGCCTGGAGTGTGTCGGGCAATCAGCCCCAGCATTTT. The full variable domain, in which reference TRBV30 and TRBJ1-5 provide the parts outside the CDR3, is SQTIHQWPATLVQPVGSPLSLECTVEGTSNPNLYWYRQAAGRGLQLLFYSVGIGQISSEVPQNLSASRPQDRQFILSSKKLLLSDSGFYLCAWSVSGNQPQHFGDGTRLSIL.

The CDR3 DNA follows: TGTGCCAGCAGCCTTTCAGGGGGCGCGACAGATACGCAGTATTTT. Protein sequence: CASSLSGGATDTQYF. The chain links TRBV7-9 to TRBJ2-3, with 8 bases lining up with TRBD1. Unmatched junction bases numbered 7, after V lost 5 bases and J lost 3 bases. This CDR3 has 15 amino acids. Germline lookup yields CDR1 SEHNR and CDR2 FQNEAQ (reference sequence).

The table lists this clone with a count of one. This chain connects TRBV4-1 to TRBJ2-5; the match to TRBD2 covers 8 bases. CDR3 length equals 15 residues. Per the germline V gene, CDR1 is MGHRA and CDR2 is YSYEKL. V was pared by 4 bases and J by 4 bases, with 8 bases of the junction left unmatched. CDR3 in amino acids: CASSLIAGRIETQYF. CDR3 DNA: TGCGCCAGCAGCCTAATAGCGGGACGGATAGAGACCCAGTACTTC.

The chain is built from TRBV28 and TRBJ2-7, with TRBD2 identical over 7 bases. With 6 bases clipped from V and 3 bases from J, the junction kept 14 bases outside the gene matches. This CDR3 contains 16 residues. CDR1 is MDHEN, CDR2 SYDVKM, per germline. CDR3 DNA: TGTGCCAGCAGAGCTTGGCTGCGGGAGAGACTCTACGAGCAGTACTTC. Encoded protein: CASRAWLRERLYEQYF. Based on the CDR3 plus reference TRBV28 and TRBJ2-7, the full variable domain is DVKVTQSSRYLVKRTGEKVFLECVQDMDHENMFWYRQDPGLGLRLIYFSYDVKMKEKGDIPEGYSVSREKKERFSLILESASTNQTSMYLCASRAWLRERLYEQYFGPGTRLTVT.